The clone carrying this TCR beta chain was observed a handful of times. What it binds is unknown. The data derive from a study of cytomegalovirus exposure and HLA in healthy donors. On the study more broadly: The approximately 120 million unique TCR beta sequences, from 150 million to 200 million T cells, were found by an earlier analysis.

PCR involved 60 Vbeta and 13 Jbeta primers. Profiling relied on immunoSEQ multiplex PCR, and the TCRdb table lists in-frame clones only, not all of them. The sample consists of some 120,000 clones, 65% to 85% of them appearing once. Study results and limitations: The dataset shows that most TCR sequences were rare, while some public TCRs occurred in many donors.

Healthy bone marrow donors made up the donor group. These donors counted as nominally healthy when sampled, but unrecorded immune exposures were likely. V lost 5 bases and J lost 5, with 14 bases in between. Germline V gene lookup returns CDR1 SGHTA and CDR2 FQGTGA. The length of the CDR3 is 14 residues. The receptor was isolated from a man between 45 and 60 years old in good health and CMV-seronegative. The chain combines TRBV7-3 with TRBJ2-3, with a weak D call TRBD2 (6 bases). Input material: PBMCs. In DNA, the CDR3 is TGTGCCAGCAGCCAAACTCAAGCGGGAGATACGCAGTATTTT. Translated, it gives CASSQTQAGDTQYF.